This entry lists 10 T cell receptor beta chains sequenced from one sample in a study of CD8+ T cells in alopecia areata. Extracted from the samples, RNA was reverse transcribed into cDNA to serve as the sequencing template. Sequencing used immunoSEQ multiplex PCR; TCRdb keeps in-frame clones, though not all of them. The sample has about 110,000 clones; approximately 50% are singletons. Material: NKG2D-low CD8+ T cells sorted from blood. The receptor set was obtained from a human donor with alopecia areata.

This clone was detected only a few times. The V gene is TRBV27, the J gene TRBJ2-5; D unresolved. Looked up from germline, CDR1 is MNHEY and CDR2 is SMNVEV (reference sequence). This CDR3 has 10 amino acids. V gave up 10 bases and J gave up 3 bases, with 6 bases separating them. CDR3 DNA: TGTGCCACCTTTAAAGAGACCCAGTACTTC. Translated: CATFKETQYF.

The chain joins TRBV11-2 to TRBJ1-3; D gene uncertain. Germline CDR1 SGHAT, CDR2 FQNNGV. This CDR3 is built from 13 residues. Between the trimmed V and J ends, which lost 8 bases and 0 bases, there was a span of 8 bases. CDR3 nucleotides: TGTGCCAGCCCTGGCAGCTCTGGAAACACCATATATTTT. It is translated as CASPGSSGNTIYF.

This chain connects TRBV28 to TRBJ2-1, with TRBD2 matching over 7 bases. The junction had 7 bases not matched to a gene; V was cut back by 7 bases and J by 4 bases. From germline, CDR1 is MDHEN and CDR2 SYDVKM. This CDR3 is 14 amino acids long. The CDR3 protein is CASKLAGEYNEQFF. The DNA of the CDR3 is TGTGCCAGCAAGCTGGCGGGAGAATACAATGAGCAGTTCTTC. Drawing the rest from reference TRBV28 and TRBJ2-1, the complete variable domain is DVKVTQSSRYLVKRTGEKVFLECVQDMDHENMFWYRQDPGLGLRLIYFSYDVKMKEKGDIPEGYSVSREKKERFSLILESASTNQTSMYLCASKLAGEYNEQFFGPGTRLTVL.

The chain carries TRBV9 and TRBJ2-7; the D gene is possibly TRBD1 (6 bases). Germline CDR1 reads SGDLS; CDR2 reads YYNGEE. This CDR3 contains 17 residues. Between the trimmed V and J ends, which lost 4 bases and 1 base, there was a span of 21 bases. CDR3 sequence: CASSNPREGVPSYEQYF. The CDR3 nucleotides read TGTGCCAGCAGCAATCCTAGAGAGGGGGTACCATCCTACGAGCAGTACTTC.

The V and J genes are TRBV13 and TRBJ2-7; tentative D call: TRBD1 (5 bases). Germline CDR1 PRHDT, CDR2 FYEKMQ (reference sequence). V shed 1 base and J shed 4 bases, with 11 bases lying between them. There are 14 residues in the CDR3. The CDR3 spells CASSLADQGYEQYF. The CDR3 DNA is TGTGCCAGCAGCTTAGCTGACCAGGGTTACGAGCAGTACTTC.

The CDR3 nucleotides read TGTGCCAGCAGCTCCCCCGGGACAGGGGATTCCGAGCAGTACTTC. Encoded protein: CASSSPGTGDSEQYF. The chain carries TRBV5-6 and TRBJ2-7, with 10 positions matching TRBD1. Germline V gene sequence: CDR1 SGHDT, CDR2 YYEEEE. The ends lost 3 bases at V and 6 bases at J; junction bases unmatched: 9. There are 15 residues in the CDR3.

The chain employs TRBV11-2 and TRBJ2-7; 9 bases align to TRBD1. This CDR3 spans 14 amino acids. Germline V lookup: CDR1 SGHAT, CDR2 FQNNGV. Trimming took 7 bases from V and 1 from J; bases not matched to a gene: 5. The DNA for the CDR3 is TGTGCCAGCACCTGGGACAGGGTGTCCTACGAGCAGTACTTC. This encodes CASTWDRVSYEQYF.

This sequence joins TRBV5-6 and TRBJ2-7; D unclear. Germline V gene lookup returns CDR1 SGHDT and CDR2 YYEEEE. V was cut by 5 bases and J by 4 bases, with 19 bases left in between. This CDR3 region has 15 residues. The CDR3 DNA reads as TGTGCCAGCAGTCATAGCCGGCAGATGAGATACGAGCAGTACTTC. This gives the protein CASSHSRQMRYEQYF.

This clone was detected once. The rearrangement links TRBV28 to TRBJ2-7; D is uncertain. Germline CDR1 reads MDHEN; CDR2 reads SYDVKM. The CDR3 length is 13 residues. V was cut by 8 bases and J by 2 bases, with 13 bases left in between. CDR3 protein: CASEFGRTYEQYF. Written as DNA, the CDR3 is TGTGCCAGCGAATTTGGACGGACCTACGAGCAGTACTTC.

In nucleotides, the CDR3 is TGTGCCAGTAGTCGCGGACTGTTCTCCTACAATGAGCAGTTCTTC. Translation gives CASSRGLFSYNEQFF. The chain combines TRBV19 with TRBJ2-1, with D maybe TRBD2 (5 bases). V shed 5 bases and J shed 0 bases, with 11 bases lying between them. This CDR3 is built from 15 residues. CDR1 and CDR2 from the germline V gene are LNHDA and SQIVND (reference sequence).